The present entry profiles one TCR beta chain with its context. These data come from a study of control samples from healthy donors and cancer patients. Profiled with immunoSEQ multiplex PCR; TCRdb holds only in-frame clones, not every one. The sample contains about 230,000 clones, roughly 82% of which appear only once. Source material: PBMCs. This clonotype was obtained from a woman aged 60-75 years with lung cancer.

Here the CDR3 DNA reads TGTGCCAGCAGCCCGGGCACAACTAATGAAAAACTGTTTTTT. This encodes CASSPGTTNEKLFF. The V gene is TRBV7-9, the J gene TRBJ1-4, with no clear D. CDR1 is SEHNR and CDR2 is FQNEAQ in the germline V gene (reference sequence). The CDR3 is 14 residues long. Trimming shortened V by 5 bases and J by 0 bases, and 7 bases separated the two germline ends.